The rows below give T cell receptor beta chains drawn from one sample of a study of regulatory T cells in long-lasting Graves disease. Each CDR3 protein gets one entry after TCRdb re-called the multiplex PCR reads with MiXCR. The table records 400,000 to 500,000 distinct CDR3 sequences, roughly 15% of them present only once. These records were also assigned to another study, of T cells in Graves' hyperthyroidism and ophthalmopathy.

The input for sequencing was peripheral blood mononuclear cells (PBMCs), taken at new diagnosis, from a patient treated with antithyroid drugs. The source of these receptors is a woman in her thirties or forties with Graves disease. Each CDR3 is given with its conserved first and last residue. A D gene is named only where the DNA matches it firmly. Size tells how often a clone was seen (once, few, many) or the class of an expanded clone, and some rows leave it out.

CASSLSGFGAKNIQYF	TGTGCCAGCAGTTTATCTGGGTTCGGAGCCAAAAACATTCAGTACTTC	16	many	TRBV28	TRBJ2-4	.
CASSPLTLSSNEKLFF	TGTGCCAGCTCACCATTAACGCTGTCTTCTAATGAAAAACTGTTTTTT	16	.	TRBV18	TRBJ1-4	.
CASSLDSGNEQETQYF	TGTGCCAGCAGCTTGGATAGCGGGAACGAGCAAGAGACCCAGTACTTC	16	.	TRBV5-4	TRBJ2-5	TRBD2
CASSFRASARTDTQYF	TGTGCCAGCAGTTTTCGGGCTAGCGCCCGCACAGATACGCAGTATTTT	16	.	TRBV27	TRBJ2-3	.
CASSLQVGTYEQYF	TGTGCCAGCAGCTTACAAGTGGGTACCTACGAGCAGTACTTC	14	many	TRBV7-2	TRBJ2-7	.
CSARELAGNSYEQYF	TGCAGTGCTAGAGAGTTAGCGGGAAATTCCTACGAGCAGTACTTC	15	many	TRBV20-1	TRBJ2-7	TRBD2
CSASPTSRVVGEQFF	TGCAGTGCTAGCCCTACTAGCCGGGTAGTCGGTGAGCAGTTCTTC	15	.	TRBV20-1	TRBJ2-1	.
CASSQPADGVLTQYF	TGCGCCAGCAGCCAGCCCGCTGATGGGGTTTTGACCCAGTACTTC	15	.	TRBV4-1	TRBJ2-5	.
CASSLFSGTAYEQYF	TGTGCCAGCAGTTTGTTTAGCGGGACAGCCTACGAGCAGTACTTC	15	many	TRBV27	TRBJ2-7	.
CASRMDRVSNQPQHF	TGTGCCAGCAGGATGGACAGAGTTAGCAATCAGCCCCAGCATTTT	15	many	TRBV2	TRBJ1-5	.
CASSPNAVGSYNEQFF	TGTGCCAGCTCACCAAACGCGGTCGGCTCCTACAATGAGCAGTTCTTC	16	many	TRBV18	TRBJ2-1	.
CASSEGGWDQPQHF	TGTGCCAGCAGTGAAGGGGGCTGGGATCAGCCCCAGCATTTT	14	many	TRBV2	TRBJ1-5	.
CASTGVGDTGELFF	TGTGCCAGTACAGGGGTGGGGGACACCGGGGAGCTGTTTTTT	14	many	TRBV11-3	TRBJ2-2	TRBD1
CASSVGTGGFTDTQYF	TGTGCCAGCAGCGTAGGGACAGGAGGTTTCACAGATACGCAGTATTTT	16	.	TRBV9	TRBJ2-3	TRBD1
CASSSAGGDDEQYF	TGTGCCAGCAGTTCCGCAGGGGGCGACGACGAGCAGTACTTC	14	many	TRBV12-3/TRBV12-4	TRBJ2-7	TRBD1
CASSPETGRNTEAFF	TGTGCCAGCAGCCCCGAGACAGGGAGGAACACTGAAGCTTTCTTT	15	many	TRBV3-1	TRBJ1-1	TRBD1
CASSWTGETEAFF	TGTGCCAGCAGTTGGACAGGAGAGACTGAAGCTTTCTTT	13	many	TRBV28	TRBJ1-1	TRBD1
CASARGLEGANVLTF	TGTGCCAGCGCCAGGGGCCTAGAGGGGGCCAACGTCCTGACTTTC	15	.	TRBV7-8	TRBJ2-6	.
CASSFFRTDTQYF	TGTGCCAGCAGTTTCTTTCGCACAGATACGCAGTATTTT	13	few	TRBV27	TRBJ2-3	.
CASSQEPAGTSGRGNTQYF	TGCGCCAGCAGCCAAGAACCCGCCGGGACTAGCGGGAGGGGCAATACGCAGTATTTT	19	.	TRBV4-3	TRBJ2-3	TRBD2
CASSPPFGGRGTGELFF	TGTGCCAGCTCACCACCGTTCGGGGGGCGCGGGACCGGGGAGCTGTTTTTT	17	few	TRBV18	TRBJ2-2	.
CASSYSNQGPWTNYGYTF	TGTGCCAGCAGTTACTCCAATCAGGGGCCGTGGACTAACTATGGCTACACCTTC	18	many	TRBV6-5	TRBJ1-2	.
CASSPGTNQPQHF	TGTGCCAGCAGCCCAGGGACCAATCAGCCCCAGCATTTT	13	many	TRBV5-6	TRBJ1-5	.
CASSPRDRDNGELFF	TGTGCCAGCAGCCCGAGGGACAGGGATAACGGGGAGCTGTTTTTT	15	.	TRBV7-9	TRBJ2-2	TRBD1
CASTPARLATSTDTQYF	TGTGCCAGCACCCCTGCTAGGTTGGCCACTAGCACAGATACGCAGTATTTT	17	many	TRBV12-3/TRBV12-4	TRBJ2-3	.
CATSDLGTSGSGNEQFF	TGTGCCACCAGTGATCTAGGGACTAGCGGGAGTGGTAATGAGCAGTTCTTC	17	many	TRBV24-1	TRBJ2-1	TRBD2
CSVVQRGLAGPSYNEQFF	TGCAGCGTAGTACAAAGGGGACTAGCGGGTCCTAGCTACAATGAGCAGTTCTTC	18	many	TRBV29-1	TRBJ2-1	TRBD2
CASKSLGETQYF	TGTGCCAGCAAGTCACTGGGAGAGACCCAGTACTTC	12	.	TRBV12-3/TRBV12-4	TRBJ2-5	.
CASSREDGSYQPQHF	TGTGCCAGCTCCCGGGAGGACGGCTCTTATCAGCCCCAGCATTTT	15	many	TRBV18	TRBJ1-5	.
CAWTGPPTGGTFF	TGTGCCTGGACCGGGCCGCCGACAGGGGGGACGTTCTTC	13	many	TRBV30	TRBJ2-1	TRBD1
CASSLLGGRASGTDTQYF	TGCGCCAGCAGCCTTTTAGGCGGGAGGGCGAGTGGCACAGATACGCAGTATTTT	18	few	TRBV4-3	TRBJ2-3	TRBD2
CATCSGDNEQFF	TGTGCCACCTGTAGCGGTGACAATGAGCAGTTCTTC	12	many	TRBV24-1	TRBJ2-1	.
CATSEPGVEEQYF	TGTGCCACCAGTGAGCCAGGGGTGGAGGAGCAGTACTTC	13	many	TRBV24-1	TRBJ2-7	.
CASSPRTVSTDTQYF	TGTGCCAGCAGCCCGCGGACAGTAAGCACAGATACGCAGTATTTT	15	few	TRBV7-9	TRBJ2-3	.
CASSETPAFSNQPQHF	TGTGCCAGCAGTGAAACCCCAGCGTTTAGCAATCAGCCCCAGCATTTT	16	many	TRBV2	TRBJ1-5	.
CASSHGLAGDEQYF	TGTGCCAGCAGTCACGGACTAGCGGGAGATGAGCAGTACTTC	14	many	TRBV2	TRBJ2-7	TRBD2
CSVGREPGEKLFF	TGCAGCGTCGGGAGGGAACCGGGGGAAAAACTGTTTTTT	13	many	TRBV29-1	TRBJ1-4	.
CASSQPSGRYNEQFF	TGTGCCAGCAGCCAGCCTAGCGGGAGATACAATGAGCAGTTCTTC	15	many	TRBV7-8	TRBJ2-1	TRBD2
CASSLRQGARGEQFF	TGTGCCAGCAGCCTCCGACAGGGTGCACGTGGTGAGCAGTTCTTC	15	once	TRBV3-1	TRBJ2-1	TRBD1
CSARNPSGYYEQYF	TGCAGTGCTAGAAATCCTAGCGGATACTACGAGCAGTACTTC	14	many	TRBV20-1	TRBJ2-7	TRBD2
CASSLLAAGGYTF	TGTGCCAGCAGCTTACTGGCGGCTGGCGGCTACACCTTC	13	few	TRBV11-3	TRBJ1-2	.
CAWSVPYSDRGLGINQPQHF	TGTGCCTGGAGTGTACCCTACAGTGACAGGGGCTTGGGAATAAATCAGCCCCAGCATTTT	20	.	TRBV30	TRBJ1-5	TRBD1
CASSEMGPGQGVTDTQYF	TGTGCCAGCAGCGAGATGGGGCCGGGACAGGGGGTGACAGATACGCAGTATTTT	18	.	TRBV9	TRBJ2-3	TRBD1
CASSFRDRVHEQYF	TGTGCCAGCAGCTTTCGGGACAGGGTGCACGAGCAGTACTTC	14	many	TRBV7-9	TRBJ2-7	TRBD1
CASSRIGETQYF	TGTGCCAGCAGTCGAATAGGGGAGACCCAGTACTTC	12	many	TRBV12-3/TRBV12-4	TRBJ2-5	.
CASTHSVLAGVAYEQYF	TGTGCCAGCACCCACTCCGTCCTAGCGGGAGTTGCCTACGAGCAGTACTTC	17	many	TRBV7-8	TRBJ2-7	TRBD2
CASSVDAGEVDTQYF	TGTGCCAGCAGCGTAGATGCGGGAGAAGTAGATACGCAGTATTTT	15	many	TRBV9	TRBJ2-3	TRBD2
CASGQLGTDTQYF	TGTGCCAGTGGTCAATTGGGGACAGATACGCAGTATTTT	13	few	TRBV19	TRBJ2-3	.
CASSPLAGVANEQFF	TGTGCCAGCAGCCCTCTAGCGGGAGTAGCCAATGAGCAGTTCTTC	15	many	TRBV12-3/TRBV12-4	TRBJ2-1	TRBD2
CASSSPLNEQFF	TGTGCCAGCAGTTCTCCCTTAAATGAGCAGTTCTTC	12	many	TRBV28	TRBJ2-1	.
CSATKSETGEQYF	TGCAGCGCTACAAAGTCCGAAACCGGCGAGCAGTACTTC	13	many	TRBV29-1	TRBJ2-7	.
CATSDQGPTGNLYEQYF	TGTGCCACCAGTGACCAGGGGCCGACAGGGAACCTCTACGAGCAGTACTTC	17	few	TRBV24-1	TRBJ2-7	TRBD1
CASSPPDRYEQYF	TGTGCCAGCAGCCCCCCCGACAGGTACGAGCAGTACTTC	13	.	TRBV11-3	TRBJ2-7	.
CASSLLEREGRNTGELFF	TGTGCCAGCAGCTTATTGGAGCGGGAGGGCCGGAACACCGGGGAGCTGTTTTTT	18	many	TRBV7-2	TRBJ2-2	TRBD2
CASSREITDNEQFF	TGTGCCAGCAGCCGGGAGATCACAGACAATGAGCAGTTCTTC	14	many	TRBV6-2/TRBV6-3	TRBJ2-1	.